This T cell receptor beta chain was sequenced during a study of OX40 agonist ivuxolimab in advanced cancers. Samples of blood were obtained at baseline, on cycle 4 day 1, and on cycle 7 day 1. Sequencing used immunoSEQ multiplex PCR; TCRdb keeps in-frame clones, though not all of them. The table includes 65,000 to 95,000 clones, almost 85% detected once. V was clipped by 6 bases and J by 1 base, with 4 bases between them. This CDR3 has 11 residues. Germline V CDR1 and CDR2: LGHNT, FRNRAP. The sequencing here drew on CD4+ or CD8+ T cells sorted from blood, taken in a trial of the OX40 agonist ivuxolimab. The chain is built from TRBV12-5 and TRBJ2-7, with D unresolved. The TCR was taken from an adult with an advanced solid tumor such as melanoma, head and neck, liver or kidney cancer. The CDR3 nucleotides are TGTGCTAGTGGGACGTCCTACGAGCAGTACTTC. It codes for CASGTSYEQYF.